These 27 T cell receptor beta chains originate from one sample sequenced in a study of blood T cell repertoires in COVID-19. TCRdb's table, derived via immunoSEQ multiplex PCR, lists solely in-frame clones and lacks some. There are 300,000 to 400,000 clones in the sample; 70% to 90% occur only once, and about 3.9% lies in the top ten. Sequences were obtained from peripheral blood. These receptor sequences come from a woman aged 45-65 years with active or convalescent COVID-19.

The chain uses TRBV7-9 and TRBJ1-4; 7 nucleotides match TRBD1. With V trimmed by 5 bases and J by 7 bases, 13 bases remained unmatched. CDR1 is SEHNR, CDR2 FQNEAQ, per germline (reference sequence). This CDR3 has 16 amino acids. Here the CDR3 DNA reads TGTGCCAGCAGCGCTCCCGGGGCAGGGGGGACTGAAAAACTGTTTTTT. Translated, it gives CASSAPGAGGTEKLFF. Drawing the rest from reference TRBV7-9 and TRBJ1-4, the complete variable domain is DTGVSQNPRHKITKRGQNVTFRCDPISEHNRLYWYRQTLGQGPEFLTYFQNEAQLEKSRLLSDRFSAERPKGSFSTLEIQRTEQGDSAMYLCASSAPGAGGTEKLFFGSGTQLSVL.

The CDR3 DNA is TGTGCCAGTAGTATTCTTAGCGGACAGGGAAACACTGAAGCTTTCTTT. This sequence encodes CASSILSGQGNTEAFF. The J gene is TRBJ1-1, the V gene TRBV19, with 8 bases aligning to TRBD1. V trimming: 3 bases; J trimming: 2 bases; junction bases outside the gene matches: 8. The CDR3 contains 16 residues. Germline V gene data show CDR1 as LNHDA and CDR2 as SQIVND (reference sequence).

V is TRBV5-1 and J is TRBJ1-5; 7 positions match TRBD1. CDR1 SGHRS and CDR2 YFSETQ come from the germline V gene. The V and J ends lost 4 bases and 3 bases, in that order; junction bases with no gene match: 7. This CDR3 is 15 amino acids long. The CDR3 DNA reads TGCGCCAGCAGCCCCCGGGACAGCTTCAATCAGCCCCAGCATTTT. Its protein product is CASSPRDSFNQPQHF.

V usage is TRBV19 and J usage is TRBJ1-2; TRBD1 matches at 12 bases. From germline, CDR1 is LNHDA and CDR2 SQIVND (reference sequence). CDR3 length: 15 amino acids. V trimming: 9 bases; J trimming: 2 bases; junction bases outside the gene matches: 7. The CDR3, as DNA: TGTGCCAGCCGCGGGACAGGGGGCCGAAACTATGGCTACACCTTC. As protein: CASRGTGGRNYGYTF. The entire variable domain, with the rest obtained from reference TRBV19 and TRBJ1-2, is as follows: DGGITQSPKYLFRKEGQNVTLSCEQNLNHDAMYWYRQDPGQGLRLIYYSQIVNDFQKGDIAEGYSVSREKKESFPLTVTSAQKNPTAFYLCASRGTGGRNYGYTFGSGTRLTVV.

This clone has a handful of counts. This chain joins TRBV2 and TRBJ1-3; D unresolved. CDR3 length: 15 residues. The V gene's germline CDR1 is SNHLY and CDR2 FYNNEI. The V gene lost 4 bases and the J gene lost 8 bases, with 18 bases spanning the gap. The DNA for the CDR3 is TGTGCCAGCAGTGTAATGGCCAGGTGGTCTGACACCATATATTTT. Its translation: CASSVMARWSDTIYF.

The chain couples TRBV18 to TRBJ1-5, with D maybe TRBD1 (5 bases). V lost 4 bases to trimming and J lost 1 base, with 11 bases between them. Germline lookup yields CDR1 KGHSH and CDR2 LQKENI. The CDR3 runs to 15 residues. The CDR3 coding sequence is TGTGCCAGCTCACGGGGGGGAGTAAGCAATCAGCCCCAGCATTTT. Translation: CASSRGGVSNQPQHF.

The chain recombines TRBV10-3 with TRBJ2-7; TRBD1 aligns across 7 bases. V lost 3 bases and J lost 0; bases outside the gene matches: 5. This CDR3 spans 15 amino acids. The germline gives CDR1 ENHRY, CDR2 SYGVKD. CDR3 DNA: TGTGCCATCAGTGAATTGGGGACAGACTCCTACGAGCAGTACTTC. Its translation is CAISELGTDSYEQYF.

V usage is TRBV19 and J usage is TRBJ1-2; 7 positions agree with TRBD1. The germline CDR1 and CDR2 sequences are LNHDA and SQIVND (reference sequence). V lost 3 bases and J lost 8; bases outside the gene matches: 9. The CDR3 is 14 amino acids. The CDR3 loop is CASSMEQGVFGYTF. CDR3 in DNA: TGTGCCAGTAGTATGGAGCAGGGGGTCTTCGGCTACACCTTC.

V gene TRBV5-4 combines with J gene TRBJ2-3; the D gene is possibly TRBD2 (6 bases). This CDR3 has 18 residues. CDR1 and CDR2 (germline): SGHNT, YYREEE (reference sequence). The V end was cut by 4 bases, the J end by 4 bases, with 25 bases between. CDR3 bases: TGTGCCAGCAGCCGCGTAGTTGGTAGACTAGAGGGTCCAGATACGCAGTATTTT. It encodes CASSRVVGRLEGPDTQYF.

This chain connects TRBV27 to TRBJ2-7; TRBD2 matches 10 bases. Per the germline V gene, CDR1 is MNHEY and CDR2 is SMNVEV (reference sequence). CDR3 length: 14 residues. The V segment lost 3 bases and the J segment 6 bases; nucleotides outside the gene matches: 5. CDR3 in DNA: TGTGCCAGCAGTTTTACAAGGACTAGCGGCGAGCAGTACTTC. Its protein is CASSFTRTSGEQYF.

The table lists this clone with a count of one. J is TRBJ1-1 and V is TRBV7-9; D unresolved. Deletions cut 1 base from V and 2 bases from J, with 11 bases between. The CDR3 runs 15 residues. CDR1 is SEHNR, CDR2 FQNEAQ, per germline (reference sequence). The CDR3 coding sequence is TGTGCCAGCAGCTTAGATGAGGGATCCAACACTGAAGCTTTCTTT. Amino acid sequence: CASSLDEGSNTEAFF.

This chain joins TRBV18 and TRBJ1-3, with TRBD1 matching over 9 bases. CDR1 is KGHSH, CDR2 LQKENI, per germline. The length of the CDR3 is 20 residues. The trim removed 6 bases at V and 0 bases at J, leaving 18 bases unmatched. DNA for the CDR3: TGTGCCAGCTCTCTCCCGCCGGGACAGGGAAGCGTCGGCTCTGGAAACACCATATATTTT. Translated: CASSLPPGQGSVGSGNTIYF.

V is TRBV18 and J is TRBJ2-7, with TRBD1 matching over 8 bases. This CDR3 is 15 amino acids long. Germline V lookup: CDR1 KGHSH, CDR2 LQKENI. Trimming took 2 bases from V and 0 from J; bases not matched to a gene: 3. CDR3 region: CASSPYRGSSYEQYF. CDR3 in DNA: TGTGCCAGCTCACCATACAGGGGGAGCTCCTACGAGCAGTACTTC.

V is TRBV9 and J is TRBJ2-7, with D maybe TRBD1 (6 bases). The CDR3 extends over 17 amino acids. Trimming took 8 bases from V and 0 from J, leaving 24 bases between them. Germline CDR1 reads SGDLS; CDR2 reads YYNGEE. This CDR3 is CASQPPPPGVGSYEQYF. Here the CDR3 DNA reads TGTGCCAGTCAGCCCCCACCCCCAGGGGTCGGCTCCTACGAGCAGTACTTC.

V is TRBV2 and J is TRBJ1-5; 7 bases agree with TRBD1. The CDR3 extends over 13 amino acids. Germline CDR1 SNHLY, CDR2 FYNNEI. J gave up 7 bases and V 8 bases, and 8 bases lay outside the gene matches. The CDR3 protein is CASRTGDGQPQHF. CDR3 sequence (DNA): TGTGCCAGCCGAACAGGGGACGGGCAGCCCCAGCATTTT.

The chain joins TRBV30 to TRBJ2-7, with 8 bases lining up with TRBD2. Germline lookup yields CDR1 GTSNPN and CDR2 SVGIG (reference sequence). The J segment lost 2 bases and the V segment lost 4 bases, leaving 7 bases of the junction unmatched. This CDR3 has 14 amino acids. The CDR3 sequence: CAWTRQREPYEQYF. The DNA of the CDR3 is TGTGCCTGGACCCGGCAGCGGGAGCCCTACGAGCAGTACTTC. Variable domain in full (rest from reference TRBV30 and TRBJ2-7): SQTIHQWPATLVQPVGSPLSLECTVEGTSNPNLYWYRQAAGRGLQLLFYSVGIGQISSEVPQNLSASRPQDRQFILSSKKLLLSDSGFYLCAWTRQREPYEQYFGPGTRLTVT.

The CDR3 DNA sequence: TGTGCCAGCAGCCATCCGACTCAGGGAGCTTTCTTT. Protein product: CASSHPTQGAFF. The gene calls are TRBV6-2 or TRBV6-3 and TRBJ1-1, with a possible D match to TRBD1 (5 bases). V lost 6 bases, J lost 10 bases, and 15 bases lay in between. From germline, CDR1 is MNHEY and CDR2 SVGEGT. The CDR3 has 12 residues.

The table lists this clone with a few counts. The V call is TRBV15, the J call TRBJ2-7; TRBD1 agrees at 8 bases. The trim removed 3 bases at V and 4 bases at J, leaving 8 bases unmatched. The CDR3 spans 15 residues. Germline V gene lookup returns CDR1 LNHNV and CDR2 YYDKDF (reference sequence). CDR3 nucleotide sequence: TGTGCCACCAGCAGGCTAGCAGGGGGCGCGTACGAGCAGTACTTC. Its translation: CATSRLAGGAYEQYF. The variable domain in full, completed from reference TRBV15 and TRBJ2-7, reads DAMVIQNPRYQVTQFGKPVTLSCSQTLNHNVMYWYQQKSSQAPKLLFHYYDKDFNNEADTPDNFQSRRPNTSFCFLDIRSPGLGDTAMYLCATSRLAGGAYEQYFGPGTRLTVT.

This rearrangement joins TRBV9 to TRBJ1-5; weak D call: TRBD1 (6 bases). V was trimmed by 3 bases and J by 1 base, leaving 11 bases between them. CDR3 length: 15 amino acids. In germline, CDR1 is SGDLS, CDR2 YYNGEE. The DNA for the CDR3 is TGTGCCAGCAGCGAACAGGGTTGGAGCAATCAGCCCCAGCATTTT. This sequence encodes CASSEQGWSNQPQHF.

The gene calls are TRBV20-1 and TRBJ2-7; 10 bases are shared with TRBD1. The V segment lost 3 bases and the J segment 5 bases; nucleotides outside the gene matches: 4. Per germline, CDR1 DFQATT and CDR2 SNEGSKA (reference sequence). The CDR3 runs 13 residues. This CDR3 is CSASRDRGNEQYF. The CDR3 DNA follows: TGCAGTGCTAGTCGGGACAGGGGTAACGAGCAGTACTTC.

This chain uses TRBV7-2 with TRBJ2-7; 7 positions agree with TRBD2. V lost 2 bases, J lost 4 bases, and 11 bases stayed unmatched. The CDR3 covers 16 residues. Germline CDR1 SGHTA, CDR2 FQGNSA. The CDR3 region has the DNA TGTGCCAGCAGCTTATTGCGAGCGGGATCTGGTTACGAGCAGTACTTC. This translates into CASSLLRAGSGYEQYF.

This chain joins TRBV5-1 and TRBJ1-1; D may be TRBD1 (6 bases). Germline V gene lookup returns CDR1 SGHRS and CDR2 YFSETQ. This CDR3 is built from 16 residues. V dropped 2 bases and J dropped 7 bases, with 21 bases sitting between them. CDR3 sequence reads: CASSLSTGRRLGEAFF. The CDR3 DNA reads as TGCGCCAGCAGCTTATCAACAGGGAGACGGCTTGGTGAAGCTTTCTTT.

The rearrangement uses TRBV2 and TRBJ1-5; no clear D. Trimming took off 0 bases at V and 2 bases at J, with 8 bases between the two ends. The CDR3 loop spans 15 amino acids. Germline CDR1 reads SNHLY; CDR2 reads FYNNEI. This chain's CDR3 is CASSEAGSGNQPQHF. The CDR3 DNA follows: TGTGCCAGCAGTGAAGCGGGGAGTGGCAATCAGCCCCAGCATTTT.

This clone was seen only a few times. The chain carries TRBV10-3 and TRBJ1-1; D is unresolved. CDR3 size: 14 residues. Germline CDR1 is ENHRY and CDR2 is SYGVKD. V was cut by 6 bases and J by 1 base, with 12 bases left in between. The chain's CDR3 is CAIRTEPENTEAFF. The CDR3 DNA sequence: TGTGCCATCAGAACAGAGCCCGAGAACACTGAAGCTTTCTTT.

This chain links TRBV27 with TRBJ1-5; TRBD1 is a possible D gene (6 bases). The germline V gene has CDR1 MNHEY and CDR2 SMNVEV (reference sequence). Deletions cut 4 bases from V and 4 bases from J, with 11 bases between. The CDR3 has 14 residues. The CDR3 is CASSYQGPNQPQHF. Written as DNA, the CDR3 is TGTGCCAGCAGTTACCAGGGGCCTAATCAGCCCCAGCATTTT.

V usage is TRBV20-1 and J usage is TRBJ1-2; no definite D call. CDR1 and CDR2 (germline): DFQATT, SNEGSKA (reference sequence). The CDR3 loop spans 11 amino acids. Trimming left V 1 base short and J 6 bases short, with 6 bases between. As DNA, the CDR3 is TGCAGTGCTAGAGCGGGGAATGGCTACACCTTC. Translating gives CSARAGNGYTF.

This sequence joins TRBV19 and TRBJ1-1, with D possibly matching TRBD1 (5 bases). The V end was cut by 8 bases, the J end by 0 bases, with 19 bases between. This CDR3 comprises 16 residues. CDR1 and CDR2 (germline): LNHDA, SQIVND (reference sequence). The CDR3 protein is CASFPGVISMNTEAFF. As DNA, the CDR3 is TGTGCCAGTTTTCCGGGGGTCATCTCCATGAACACTGAAGCTTTCTTT.